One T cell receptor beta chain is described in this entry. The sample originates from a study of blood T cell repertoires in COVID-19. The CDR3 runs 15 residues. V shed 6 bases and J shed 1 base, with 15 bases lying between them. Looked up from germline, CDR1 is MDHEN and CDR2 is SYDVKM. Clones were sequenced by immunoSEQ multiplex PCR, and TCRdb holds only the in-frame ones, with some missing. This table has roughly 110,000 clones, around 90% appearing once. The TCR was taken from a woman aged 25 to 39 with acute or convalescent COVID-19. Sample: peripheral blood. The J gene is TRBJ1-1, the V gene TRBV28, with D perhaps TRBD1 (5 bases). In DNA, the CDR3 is TGTGCCAGCAGACCCCGGAACAGGAGGAACACTGAAGCTTTCTTT. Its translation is CASRPRNRRNTEAFF.